This T cell receptor (beta chain) is drawn from a study of T cells expressing NK-cell markers. What made the TCR beta cDNA was 5'RACE template switching with UMIs. One entry per CDR3 protein, without DNA, is what TCRdb gives after re-calling the 5' RACE reads. Here the sample table reports 350,000 to 400,000 distinct CDR3 sequences. Whole-study findings and limits: It was still unclear whether expanded NKG2C+ T cell clones were HCMV specific.

The CDR3 extends over 16 amino acids. CDR1 and CDR2 (germline): MGHRA, YSYEKL. About this clonotype itself: Its antigen remains unidentified.

The chain employs TRBV4-1 and TRBJ2-7; TCRdb's assignment of TRBD2 cannot be checked, as there is no DNA. The source is a woman between 45 and 65 years old in good health. The sample comprised blood T cells: a sorted CD56 or NKG2C T cell subset, CD4+ or CD8+ T cells, or bulk PBMC T cells (not recorded which). CDR3 region: CASSHRGRTSGFEQYF.